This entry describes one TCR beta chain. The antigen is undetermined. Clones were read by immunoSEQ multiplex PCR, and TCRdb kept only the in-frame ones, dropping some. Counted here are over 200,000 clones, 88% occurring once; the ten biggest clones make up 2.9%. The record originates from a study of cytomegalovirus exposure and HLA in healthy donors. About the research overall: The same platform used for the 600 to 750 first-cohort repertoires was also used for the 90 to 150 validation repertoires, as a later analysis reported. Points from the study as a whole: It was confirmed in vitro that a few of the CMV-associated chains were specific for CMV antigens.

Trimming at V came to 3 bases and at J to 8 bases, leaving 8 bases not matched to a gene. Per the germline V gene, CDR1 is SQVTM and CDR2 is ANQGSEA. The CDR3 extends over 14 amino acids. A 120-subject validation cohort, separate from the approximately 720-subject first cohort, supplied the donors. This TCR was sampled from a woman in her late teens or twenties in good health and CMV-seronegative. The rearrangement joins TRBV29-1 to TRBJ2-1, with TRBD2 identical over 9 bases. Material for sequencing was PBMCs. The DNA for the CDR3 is TGCAGCGTTGACAGGCTAGCGGGAACCTATGAGCAGTTCTTC. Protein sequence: CSVDRLAGTYEQFF.